The 20 T cell receptor beta chains below all came from one sample that was sequenced in a study of beta chain features in type 1 diabetes. Sequencing targeted expressed TCRB transcripts, as all isolated RNA had been reverse transcribed. Only in-frame clones appear in the TCRdb table, and some are missing; sequencing was by immunoSEQ multiplex PCR. The sample has hundreds of thousands of clones, 30% seen once. The sample comprised naive CD4+ T cells from blood. The receptors shown here come from a man aged 18 to 29 in good health.

This chain connects TRBV2 to TRBJ1-2, with D perhaps matching TRBD1 (5 bases). Germline-derived CDR1 and CDR2 are SNHLY and FYNNEI. The V gene lost 4 bases and the J gene lost 7 bases, with 10 bases spanning the gap. CDR3 length equals 12 residues. CDR3 DNA sequence: TGTGCCAGCAGTGCGCAGGGCTCTGGCTACACCTTC. Its protein is CASSAQGSGYTF.

The rearrangement joins TRBV30 to TRBJ2-5, with 9 bases matching TRBD1. There are 15 residues in the CDR3. The V segment lost 0 bases and the J segment 4 bases; nucleotides outside the gene matches: 6. Germline V gene data show CDR1 as GTSNPN and CDR2 as SVGIG (reference sequence). The CDR3 protein is CAWSVSGTGRETQYF. The DNA of the CDR3 is TGTGCCTGGAGTGTCTCCGGGACAGGGCGAGAGACCCAGTACTTC. Variable domain in full (rest from reference TRBV30 and TRBJ2-5): SQTIHQWPATLVQPVGSPLSLECTVEGTSNPNLYWYRQAAGRGLQLLFYSVGIGQISSEVPQNLSASRPQDRQFILSSKKLLLSDSGFYLCAWSVSGTGRETQYFGPGTRLLVL.

The sample holds a few counts of this clone. The chain has TRBV29-1 and TRBJ2-7, with a tentative D call TRBD1 (6 bases). The CDR3 spans 12 residues. Germline CDR1 is SQVTM and CDR2 is ANQGSEA. V lost 5 bases and J 3 bases, leaving 11 bases between the germline ends. The CDR3 loop reads CSVSDSDYEQYF. The CDR3 DNA sequence: TGCAGCGTTTCGGACAGCGACTACGAGCAGTACTTC.

This chain joins TRBV7-2 and TRBJ2-7; 9 positions match TRBD1. Germline V gene data show CDR1 as SGHTA and CDR2 as FQGNSA. Trimming took 1 base from V and 0 from J; bases not matched to a gene: 7. This CDR3 comprises 17 residues. The CDR3 loop reads CASSLVPGTGSSYEQYF. In nucleotides, the CDR3 is TGTGCCAGCAGCTTAGTTCCAGGGACAGGGAGCTCCTACGAGCAGTACTTC.

This sequence joins TRBV2 and TRBJ1-2; 10 nucleotides align to TRBD1. Germline CDR1 and CDR2: SNHLY and FYNNEI. Trimming at V came to 3 bases and at J to 2 bases, leaving 3 bases not matched to a gene. The CDR3 has 15 amino acids. This chain's CDR3 is CASSDPGQGNYGYTF. In nucleotides, the CDR3 is TGTGCCAGCAGTGACCCGGGACAGGGGAACTATGGCTACACCTTC.

This clone has a handful of counts. Other DNA sequences of this sample code for an identical CDR3. The rearrangement joins TRBV9 to TRBJ1-1; D gene unclear. Germline assignment: CDR1 SGDLS and CDR2 YYNGEE. Trimming pared 2 bases from V and 1 base from J, leaving 6 bases between. This CDR3 comprises 13 residues. The CDR3 sequence: CASSVSGNTEAFF. The CDR3 DNA sequence: TGTGCCAGCAGCGTGAGTGGGAACACTGAAGCTTTCTTT.

V is TRBV4-2 and J is TRBJ2-7; no definite D call. The CDR3 has 13 amino acids. Germline V CDR1 and CDR2: LGHNA, YNFKEQ. V was shortened by 2 bases and J by 1 base, with 6 bases between the two germline ends. CDR3 sequence (DNA): TGTGCCAGCAGCCAACCTGGGTCCTACGAGCAGTACTTC. Translating gives CASSQPGSYEQYF.

The chain joins TRBV5-1 to TRBJ2-1; 9 bases agree with TRBD1. V lost 5 bases, J lost 7 bases, and 13 bases stayed unmatched. CDR1 and CDR2 (germline): SGHRS, YFSETQ. The CDR3 spans 16 residues. CDR3 bases: TGCGCCAGCAGTACCACCCGCGGACAGGGGAGTAATGAGCAGTTCTTC. Encoded protein: CASSTTRGQGSNEQFF. The full variable domain, its missing parts supplied by reference TRBV5-1 and TRBJ2-1, is KAGVTQTPRYLIKTRGQQVTLSCSPISGHRSVSWYQQTPGQGLQFLFEYFSETQRNKGNFPGRFSGRQFSNSRSEMNVSTLELGDSALYLCASSTTRGQGSNEQFFGPGTRLTVL.

The sample holds a few counts of this clone. In DNA form, the CDR3 reads TGTGCCAGCAGCCGCGGACAGGGTGCCTACTACGAGCAGTACTTC. As protein: CASSRGQGAYYEQYF. This chain connects TRBV7-2 to TRBJ2-7; TRBD1 agrees at 8 bases. The CDR3 spans 15 residues. The germline V gene encodes CDR1 SGHTA and CDR2 FQGNSA. V was clipped by 5 bases and J by 3 bases; unmatched bases: 9.

This clone was seen more than once but under ten times. This chain uses TRBV25-1 with TRBJ2-7, with D possibly TRBD2 on 5 matching bases. This CDR3 region has 11 residues. The germline V and J ends were trimmed by 4 bases and 9 bases, with 10 bases remaining between them. Germline CDR1 is MGHDK and CDR2 is SYGVNS. The DNA of the CDR3 is TGTGCCAGCAGTGGGGAGAGCGGGCAGTACTTC. Its translation: CASSGESGQYF.

V is TRBV11-2 and J is TRBJ2-1; TRBD2 matches 7 bases. V shed 1 base and J 0 bases; nucleotides not matched to a gene: 0. The CDR3 sequence is 15 residues long. The germline V gene has CDR1 SGHAT and CDR2 FQNNGV. Here the CDR3 DNA reads TGTGCCAGCAGCTTAGCTAGCGGCTCCTACAATGAGCAGTTCTTC. Translated: CASSLASGSYNEQFF.

The table lists this clone with a few counts. The rearrangement uses TRBV4-2 and TRBJ1-4; D not certain. V gave up 0 bases and J gave up 5 bases, with 10 bases separating them. The CDR3 runs to 15 residues. Germline V gene sequence: CDR1 LGHNA, CDR2 YNFKEQ. CDR3 in amino acids: CASSQDVGRNEKLFF. The CDR3 nucleotides read TGTGCCAGCAGCCAAGATGTGGGCCGCAATGAAAAACTGTTTTTT.

The sample holds a few counts of this clone. The genes are TRBV28 and TRBJ2-3; D may be TRBD2 (5 bases). CDR3 size: 17 residues. The germline V gene has CDR1 MDHEN and CDR2 SYDVKM. The V and J ends lost 8 bases and 0 bases respectively, with 21 bases between them. The CDR3: CASPLYRDPASTDTQYF. The CDR3, as DNA: TGTGCCAGCCCTCTATACCGGGATCCGGCTAGCACAGATACGCAGTATTTT.

The genes are TRBV14 and TRBJ1-1; no reliable D call. The V end lost 6 bases, the J end lost 0 bases, and 8 bases lay between the germline ends. CDR1 is SGHDN, CDR2 FVKESK, per germline. CDR3 size: 13 residues. The CDR3 nucleotides are TGTGCCAGCAGTAAGGTCATGAACACTGAAGCTTTCTTT. Encoded protein: CASSKVMNTEAFF. Variable domain in full (rest from reference TRBV14 and TRBJ1-1): EAGVTQFPSHSVIEKGQTVTLRCDPISGHDNLYWYRRVMGKEIKFLLHFVKESKQDESGMPNNRFLAERTGGTYSTLKVQPAELEDSGVYFCASSKVMNTEAFFGQGTRLTVV.

This clone has only a few counts. The chain has TRBV7-3 and TRBJ2-5; D is possibly TRBD2 (5 bases). The length of the CDR3 is 13 residues. The V gene lost 3 bases and the J gene lost 5 bases, with 10 bases spanning the gap. Germline V gene sequence: CDR1 SGHTA, CDR2 FQGTGA. The DNA for the CDR3 is TGTGCCAGCAGCTTTGATCAGCGGGAGACCCAGTACTTC. It specifies CASSFDQRETQYF.

V gene TRBV7-9 combines with J gene TRBJ2-7; TRBD1 might be the D (5 bases). The V end lost 7 bases, the J end lost 5 bases, and 12 bases lay between the germline ends. Germline V gene sequence: CDR1 SEHNR, CDR2 FQNEAQ (reference sequence). The CDR3 runs 12 residues. CDR3 amino acids: CASNQGSHEQYF. CDR3 DNA: TGTGCCAGCAATCAGGGCAGCCACGAGCAGTACTTC.

The J gene is TRBJ2-5, the V gene TRBV29-1; D ambiguous. The assigned J gene may be wrong: the sequence end matches TRBJ2-7 better. The CDR3 contains 11 residues. Per germline, CDR1 SQVTM and CDR2 ANQGSEA. The CDR3 nucleotides read TGCAGCGTCCAGGATTTCAACGAGCAGTACTTC. Amino acids: CSVQDFNEQYF.

J is TRBJ2-5 and V is TRBV25-1; 9 bases map to TRBD1. Germline V gene sequence: CDR1 MGHDK, CDR2 SYGVNS. V was pared by 4 bases and J by 2 bases, with 5 bases of the junction left unmatched. This CDR3 comprises 15 residues. CDR3 DNA: TGTGCCAGCAGTGGGTACAGGGGGCGGCAAGAGACCCAGTACTTC. Its translation is CASSGYRGRQETQYF.

The V gene is TRBV7-2, the J gene TRBJ1-5; D gene ambiguous. CDR3 length: 12 residues. Germline CDR1 reads SGHTA; CDR2 reads FQGNSA. Trimming took 5 bases from V and 6 from J, leaving 8 bases between them. CDR3 region: CASSVDGQPQHF. In nucleotides, the CDR3 is TGTGCCAGCAGCGTGGACGGTCAGCCCCAGCATTTT. Looking up the rest from reference TRBV7-2 and TRBJ1-5 gives the full variable domain: GAGVSQSPSNKVTEKGKDVELRCDPISGHTALYWYRQSLGQGLEFLIYFQGNSAPDKSGLPSDRFSAERTGGSVSTLTIQRTQQEDSAVYLCASSVDGQPQHFGDGTRLSIL.

The CDR3 DNA follows: TGCGCCAGCACCCGGAATAGGAGGACCCAGTACTTC. It yields the protein CASTRNRRTQYF. The rearrangement joins TRBV4-1 to TRBJ2-5; D is unclear. Trimming took off 7 bases at V and 7 bases at J, with 13 bases between the two ends. The CDR3 covers 12 residues. Germline V gene data show CDR1 as MGHRA and CDR2 as YSYEKL.